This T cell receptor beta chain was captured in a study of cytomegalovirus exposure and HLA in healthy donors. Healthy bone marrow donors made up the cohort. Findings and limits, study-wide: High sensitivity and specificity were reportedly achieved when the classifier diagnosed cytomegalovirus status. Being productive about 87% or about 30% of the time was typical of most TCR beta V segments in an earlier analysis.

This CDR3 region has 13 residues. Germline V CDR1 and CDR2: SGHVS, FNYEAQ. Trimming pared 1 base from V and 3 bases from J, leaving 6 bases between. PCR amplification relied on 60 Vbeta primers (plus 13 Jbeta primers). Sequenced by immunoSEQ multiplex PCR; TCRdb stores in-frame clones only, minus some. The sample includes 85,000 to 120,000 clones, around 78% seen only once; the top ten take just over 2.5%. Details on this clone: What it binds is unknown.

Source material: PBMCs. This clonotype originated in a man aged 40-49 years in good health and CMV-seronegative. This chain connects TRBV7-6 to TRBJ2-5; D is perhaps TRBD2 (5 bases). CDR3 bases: TGTGCCAGCAGCTTAGGGACTGAAGAGACCCAGTACTTC. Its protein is CASSLGTEETQYF.